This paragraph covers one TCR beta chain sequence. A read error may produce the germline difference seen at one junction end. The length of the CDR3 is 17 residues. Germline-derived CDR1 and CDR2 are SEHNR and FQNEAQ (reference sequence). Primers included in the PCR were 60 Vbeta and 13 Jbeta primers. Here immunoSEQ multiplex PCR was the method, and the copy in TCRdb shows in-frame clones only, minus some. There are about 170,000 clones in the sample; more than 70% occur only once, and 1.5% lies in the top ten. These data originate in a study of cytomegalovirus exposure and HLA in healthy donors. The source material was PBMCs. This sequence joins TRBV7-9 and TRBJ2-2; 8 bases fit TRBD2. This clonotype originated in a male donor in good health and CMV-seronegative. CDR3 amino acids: CSSSSPGREGNTGELFF. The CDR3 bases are TGTTCCAGCAGCTCCCCGGGTCGGGAGGGGAACACCGGGGAGCTGTTTTTT.